This TCR beta chain was found in a study of shared clonotypes between healthy human individuals. Study in general: Sampling drew on donors who were two women and three men aged 18 to 49. Three CD4 naive, three CD4 memory, two CD8 naive and one CD8 memory plate were used per donor.

Libraries were prepared by immunoSEQ multiplex PCR; TCRdb keeps only in-frame clonotypes and omits some of them. The sample includes about 580,000 clones, roughly 98% of them seen just once. Study conclusions and caveats: The authors expected sequencing depth to affect clonotype sharing among donors. Generally, estimated richness proved larger in naive subsets than it did in memory subsets.

CD45RO-negative, CCR7-positively selected cells formed the naive CD8 fraction, excluding terminally differentiated effector memory CD45RA+ cells. In the case of this clone: Its antigen is as yet unknown.

Germline V gene lookup returns CDR1 SEHNR and CDR2 FQNEAQ (reference sequence). This CDR3 comprises 16 residues. V was clipped by 5 bases and J by 3 bases; unmatched bases: 8. The chain carries TRBV7-9 and TRBJ2-1; 9 nucleotides line up with TRBD1. The sequence was obtained from a man in his thirties or forties in good health. The source material was naive CD8+ T cells sorted from blood. The CDR3 sequence is CASSPEQGAGYNEQFF. CDR3 bases: TGTGCCAGCAGCCCAGAACAGGGGGCTGGCTACAATGAGCAGTTCTTC.